The 18 T cell receptor beta chains in this list originate from one sample, sequenced in a study of cytomegalovirus exposure and HLA in healthy donors. The PCR ran on 60 Vbeta and 13 Jbeta primers. Using immunoSEQ multiplex PCR, the repertoire was profiled, and TCRdb retains in-frame clones only, with some absent. There are roughly 180,000 clones in the sample; around four fifths occur only once, and 1.3% lies in the top ten. Sequenced sample: PBMCs. The receptors derive from a man younger than 45 in good health and CMV-seronegative.

The chain couples TRBV21-1 to TRBJ2-7; the table's D call, TRBD2, was not checked against the DNA. TRBV21-1 is given as a pseudogene. The length of the CDR3 is 11 residues. The CDR3 bases are TGTGCCAGCAGCAACGCGTACGAGCAGTACTTC. This translates into CASSNAYEQYF.

This sequence joins TRBV19 and TRBJ2-7; weak D call: TRBD1 (5 bases). V lost 2 bases, J lost 2 bases, and 10 bases lay in between. Germline-derived CDR1 and CDR2 are LNHDA and SQIVND (reference sequence). The CDR3 consists of 14 residues. This chain's CDR3 is CASSIMKGTYEQYF. The CDR3 DNA sequence: TGTGCCAGTAGTATAATGAAGGGGACCTACGAGCAGTACTTC.

This sequence joins TRBV2 and TRBJ2-4, with D possibly matching TRBD2 (7 bases). Germline V gene lookup returns CDR1 SNHLY and CDR2 FYNNEI. This CDR3 contains 13 residues. Trimming removed 9 bases at V and 8 bases at J, with 17 bases between. CDR3 sequence reads: CASKNQGRDIQYF. In nucleotides, the CDR3 is TGTGCCAGTAAAAATCAGGGGAGGGACATTCAGTACTTC. The entire variable domain, with the rest obtained from reference TRBV2 and TRBJ2-4, is as follows: EPEVTQTPSHQVTQMGQEVILRCVPISNHLYFYWYRQILGQKVEFLVSFYNNEISEKSEIFDDQFSVERPDGSNFTLKIRSTKLEDSAMYFCASKNQGRDIQYFGAGTRLSVL.

This clone was recorded only once. The J gene is TRBJ1-2, the V gene TRBV5-6, with 7 bases that match TRBD1. After removal of 4 bases from V and 3 bases from J, the junction contained 3 bases not matched to a gene. Germline V gene lookup returns CDR1 SGHDT and CDR2 YYEEEE. CDR3 size: 13 residues. CDR3 nucleotide sequence: TGTGCCAGCAGCCTTACAGGGGACTATGGCTACACCTTC. This gives the protein CASSLTGDYGYTF.

The gene calls are TRBV30 and TRBJ2-7; TRBD1 matches at 9 bases. This CDR3 contains 14 residues. J was trimmed by 6 bases and V by 3 bases; bases with no gene match: 9. CDR1 is GTSNPN, CDR2 SVGIG, per germline (reference sequence). This CDR3 is CAWSSNRGPGEQYF. DNA for the CDR3: TGTGCCTGGAGCTCAAACAGGGGGCCGGGCGAGCAGTACTTC.

The rearrangement links TRBV29-1 to TRBJ2-7; TRBD1 agrees at 7 bases. V dropped 2 bases and J dropped 7; count of bases not matched to a gene: 8. The CDR3 length is 13 residues. CDR1 is SQVTM, CDR2 ANQGSEA, per germline. In nucleotides, the CDR3 is TGCAGCGTTGAATTCCAACAGGGGCTGGAGCAGTACTTC. Encoded protein: CSVEFQQGLEQYF.

This clone has just a few counts. The chain has TRBV7-9 and TRBJ1-4, with 7 bases fitting TRBD1. The ends lost 4 bases at V and 0 bases at J; junction bases unmatched: 8. Germline CDR1 SEHNR, CDR2 FQNEAQ (reference sequence). This CDR3 is built from 17 residues. The CDR3 coding sequence is TGTGCCAGCAGCTGGCTTCCCGGGACAGCAACTAATGAAAAACTGTTTTTT. Encoded protein: CASSWLPGTATNEKLFF. The full variable domain, its missing parts supplied by reference TRBV7-9 and TRBJ1-4, is DTGVSQNPRHKITKRGQNVTFRCDPISEHNRLYWYRQTLGQGPEFLTYFQNEAQLEKSRLLSDRFSAERPKGSFSTLEIQRTEQGDSAMYLCASSWLPGTATNEKLFFGSGTQLSVL.

The chain joins TRBV15 to TRBJ2-1; 8 nucleotides match TRBD2. The CDR3 contains 19 residues. After removal of 0 bases from V and 2 bases from J, the junction contained 12 bases not matched to a gene. The germline CDR1 and CDR2 sequences are LNHNV and YYDKDF (reference sequence). CDR3 amino acids: CATSRDPRASGPTYNEQFF. The CDR3, as DNA: TGTGCCACCAGCAGAGATCCACGGGCTAGCGGGCCTACCTACAATGAGCAGTTCTTC.

The J gene is TRBJ1-1, the V gene TRBV30; 7 bases are shared with TRBD1. This CDR3 comprises 20 residues. Unmatched junction bases numbered 22, after V lost 3 bases and J lost 0 bases. Per germline, CDR1 GTSNPN and CDR2 SVGIG (reference sequence). In nucleotides, the CDR3 is TGTGCCTGGAGGTTCACAGAGTCAGAGCTCCAGGGGGTTGTGAACACTGAAGCTTTCTTT. It specifies CAWRFTESELQGVVNTEAFF.

J is TRBJ2-2 and V is TRBV9; 7 bases fit TRBD1. V lost 3 bases, J lost 7 bases, and 9 bases stayed unmatched. The CDR3 consists of 15 residues. Per germline, CDR1 SGDLS and CDR2 YYNGEE. DNA of the CDR3: TGTGCCAGCAGCGAGACAGGGTTTTGGAACGGGGAGCTGTTTTTT. This gives the protein CASSETGFWNGELFF.

V and J are TRBV10-3 and TRBJ1-1; a possible D gene is TRBD1 (5 bases). The V and J ends lost 3 bases and 4 bases respectively, with 12 bases between them. CDR1 ENHRY and CDR2 SYGVKD come from the germline V gene. This CDR3 region has 14 residues. This chain's CDR3 is CAISDDSRVTEAFF. The CDR3 nucleotides read TGTGCCATCAGTGATGACAGTCGGGTCACTGAAGCTTTCTTT.

V is TRBV19 and J is TRBJ2-3; D gene ambiguous. The CDR3 has 14 amino acids. CDR1 LNHDA and CDR2 SQIVND come from the germline V gene (reference sequence). The germline V and J ends were trimmed by 2 bases and 1 base, with 7 bases remaining between them. The DNA of the CDR3 is TGTGCCAGTAGTATACTCCGTGGCACAGATACGCAGTATTTT. This sequence encodes CASSILRGTDTQYF.

V gene TRBV29-1 combines with J gene TRBJ2-5, with 9 bases matching TRBD2. The J call may be incorrect, as the DNA end agrees better with TRBJ2-7. The length of the CDR3 is 15 residues. Germline CDR1 and CDR2: SQVTM and ANQGSEA. CDR3 sequence: CSVLKLAGKLYEQYF. The CDR3 coding sequence is TGCAGCGTCCTGAAGCTAGCGGGGAAACTCTACGAGCAGTACTTC.

In this sample, this clone turned up once. The chain employs TRBV10-2 and TRBJ2-7; D might be TRBD2 (5 bases). Germline lookup yields CDR1 WSHSY and CDR2 SAAADI. The CDR3 consists of 15 residues. The ends were cut back, 8 bases at V and 3 bases at J, with 20 bases in the middle. CDR3 region: CASRYFPGEFYEQYF. The CDR3 DNA reads TGCGCCAGCCGCTATTTTCCCGGGGAGTTCTACGAGCAGTACTTC.

The V gene is TRBV15, the J gene TRBJ2-3; possible D gene TRBD2, 6 bases. The CDR3 is 15 residues long. Germline loops: CDR1 LNHNV, CDR2 YYDKDF (reference sequence). Trimming cost V 5 bases and J 2 bases, with 14 bases left between them. Here the CDR3 reads CATSGWGDSTDTQYF. Here the CDR3 DNA reads TGTGCCACCAGCGGATGGGGGGATTCCACAGATACGCAGTATTTT.

The chain combines TRBV6-5 with TRBJ1-5; perhaps TRBD1 as D (5 bases). Trimming shortened V by 8 bases and J by 2 bases, and 13 bases separated the two germline ends. The CDR3 totals 14 residues. Germline V gene sequence: CDR1 MNHEY, CDR2 SVGAGI. CDR3 nucleotides: TGTGCCAGCCGTGTTGGGGCCGGCAATCAGCCCCAGCATTTT. As protein: CASRVGAGNQPQHF.

The chain has TRBV25-1 and TRBJ2-3, with TRBD1 identical over 7 bases. The CDR3 extends over 18 amino acids. The V and J ends lost 0 bases and 0 bases, in that order; junction bases with no gene match: 9. Per the germline V gene, CDR1 is MGHDK and CDR2 is SYGVNS. CDR3 loop: CASSEYRGPQGSTDTQYF. The CDR3 DNA follows: TGTGCCAGCAGTGAATATAGGGGACCACAGGGGAGCACAGATACGCAGTATTTT.

The rearrangement links TRBV4-3 to TRBJ2-1, with TRBD2 matching 8 bases. The CDR3 is 17 residues long. J gave up 5 bases and V 0 bases, and 9 bases lay outside the gene matches. Germline V lookup: CDR1 LGHNA, CDR2 YSLEER. The CDR3 region has the DNA TGCGCCAGCAGCCAAGATCTTCGGCTAGCGGGCCACAATGAGCAGTTCTTC. Translating it yields CASSQDLRLAGHNEQFF.